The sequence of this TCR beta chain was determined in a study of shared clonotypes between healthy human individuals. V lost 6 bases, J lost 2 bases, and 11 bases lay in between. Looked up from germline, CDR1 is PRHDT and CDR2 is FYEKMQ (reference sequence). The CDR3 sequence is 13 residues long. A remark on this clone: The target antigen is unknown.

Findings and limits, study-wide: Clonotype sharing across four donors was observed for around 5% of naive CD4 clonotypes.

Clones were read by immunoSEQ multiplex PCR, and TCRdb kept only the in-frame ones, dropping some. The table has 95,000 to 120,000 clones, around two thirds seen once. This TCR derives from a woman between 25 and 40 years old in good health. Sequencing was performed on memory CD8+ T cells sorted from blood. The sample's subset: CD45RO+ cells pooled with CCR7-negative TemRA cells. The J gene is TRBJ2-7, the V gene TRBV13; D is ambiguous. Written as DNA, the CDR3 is TGTGCCAGCAGTGAAGCGCTGGCCTACGAGCAGTACTTC. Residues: CASSEALAYEQYF.